These 28 T cell receptor beta chains originate from one sample sequenced in a study of blood T cell repertoires in COVID-19. Assay used: immunoSEQ multiplex PCR; TCRdb lists only in-frame clones, some missing. Of 100,000 to 150,000 clones listed, about 85% are singletons. Sequenced sample: peripheral blood. The receptors stem from a man in his fifties or sixties with acute or convalescent COVID-19.

V usage is TRBV5-1 and J usage is TRBJ2-1, with 9 bases matching TRBD2. CDR1 and CDR2 (germline): SGHRS, YFSETQ. This CDR3 has 14 amino acids. V trimming: 4 bases; J trimming: 6 bases; junction bases outside the gene matches: 5. The CDR3 DNA sequence: TGCGCCAGCAGCGCTCTAGCGGGACCCAATGAGCAGTTCTTC. It yields the protein CASSALAGPNEQFF.

This clone came up a few times. The chain recombines TRBV11-2 with TRBJ2-3; 9 bases are a match to TRBD1. The V gene's germline CDR1 is SGHAT and CDR2 FQNNGV. The junction had 15 bases not matched to a gene; V was cut back by 4 bases and J by 4 bases. The CDR3 is made up of 18 amino acids. The chain's CDR3 is CASSSLRGDRDRADTQYF. The CDR3, as DNA: TGTGCCAGCAGCTCACTACGAGGGGACAGGGATAGAGCAGATACGCAGTATTTT.

The genes are TRBV9 and TRBJ2-7; D gene ambiguous. The length of the CDR3 is 15 residues. Per the germline V gene, CDR1 is SGDLS and CDR2 is YYNGEE. V shed 1 base and J shed 5 bases, with 16 bases lying between them. The CDR3 loop is CASSVLGSPGHEQYF. CDR3 DNA sequence: TGTGCCAGCAGCGTACTCGGAAGCCCAGGCCACGAGCAGTACTTC.

The chain couples TRBV30 to TRBJ1-1; D is unresolved. The CDR3 is 13 amino acids. The germline gives CDR1 GTSNPN, CDR2 SVGIG (reference sequence). Trimming pared 1 base from V and 5 bases from J, leaving 11 bases between. This CDR3 reads CAWSGTPGTEAFF. The CDR3 DNA reads TGTGCCTGGAGTGGGACGCCGGGGACTGAAGCTTTCTTT.

The CDR3 sequence is CASSPRTSGSADTQYF. CDR3 in DNA: TGTGCCAGCAGCCCTAGGACTAGCGGGAGTGCAGATACGCAGTATTTT. The V and J genes are TRBV3-1 (or the pseudogene TRBV3-2) and TRBJ2-3; 13 nucleotides match TRBD2. Germline CDR1 and CDR2: LGHDT and YNNKEL (reference sequence). Trimming at V came to 4 bases and at J to 4 bases, leaving 5 bases not matched to a gene. The CDR3 length is 16 residues.

This rearrangement joins TRBV28 to TRBJ1-1; no reliable D call. Germline loops: CDR1 MDHEN, CDR2 SYDVKM. Trimming pared 4 bases from V and 5 bases from J, leaving 11 bases between. CDR3 length: 13 amino acids. The CDR3 protein is CASSSNIGTEAFF. In DNA, the CDR3 is TGTGCCAGCAGTTCCAACATCGGGACTGAAGCTTTCTTT.

This clone came up once. The genes are TRBV29-1 and TRBJ2-7, with TRBD2 matching 8 bases. The CDR3 is 15 residues long. Germline assignment: CDR1 SQVTM and CDR2 ANQGSEA. Germline trimming cut 0 bases from V and 7 bases from J; bases unmatched to any gene: 11. DNA of the CDR3: TGCAGCGTTGAAGATCGCAATAGCGGGATAGCGGAGCAGTACTTC. Protein product: CSVEDRNSGIAEQYF.

The chain has TRBV6-5 and TRBJ1-1; 7 bases are shared with TRBD1. From germline, CDR1 is MNHEY and CDR2 SVGAGI. V gave up 8 bases and J gave up 7 bases; unmatched junction bases: 4. This CDR3 has 11 residues. The chain's CDR3 is CASDRAFEAFF. The CDR3 DNA reads TGTGCCAGCGACAGGGCCTTTGAAGCTTTCTTT.

J is TRBJ1-2 and V is TRBV29-1; TRBD1 matches 7 bases. Unmatched junction bases numbered 4, after V lost 7 bases and J lost 2 bases. CDR1 and CDR2 from the germline V gene are SQVTM and ANQGSEA. The CDR3 loop spans 12 amino acids. DNA for the CDR3: TGCAGCGCGACAGGGTCAAACTATGGCTACACCTTC. Encoded protein: CSATGSNYGYTF.

This sequence joins TRBV24-1 and TRBJ2-3, with 11 bases that match TRBD1. Germline CDR1 is KGHDR and CDR2 is SFDVKD. V shed 5 bases and J 4 bases; nucleotides not matched to a gene: 4. CDR3 length: 15 residues. CDR3 protein: CATSVGQGAADTQYF. The CDR3 DNA is TGTGCCACCAGTGTCGGACAGGGGGCTGCAGATACGCAGTATTTT.

This chain joins TRBV9 and TRBJ2-3, with TRBD2 matching over 9 bases. Germline loops: CDR1 SGDLS, CDR2 YYNGEE. V shed 3 bases and J 3 bases; nucleotides not matched to a gene: 8. The CDR3 totals 16 residues. CDR3 in amino acids: CASSAFGGRETDTQYF. The CDR3, as DNA: TGTGCCAGCAGCGCGTTTGGCGGGAGGGAGACAGATACGCAGTATTTT.

The J gene is TRBJ2-3, the V gene TRBV11-2; TRBD1 matches 8 bases. Germline V CDR1 and CDR2: SGHAT, FQNNGV. The CDR3 extends over 14 amino acids. Unmatched junction bases numbered 0, after V lost 0 bases and J lost 4 bases. The DNA of the CDR3 is TGTGCCAGCAGCTTAGACAGGGGGCCAGATACGCAGTATTTT. The encoded protein is CASSLDRGPDTQYF.

The genes are TRBV19 and TRBJ2-5; 12 positions match TRBD2. Germline CDR1 and CDR2: LNHDA and SQIVND (reference sequence). With 5 bases clipped from V and 5 bases from J, the junction kept 9 bases outside the gene matches. The CDR3 runs to 16 residues. Here the CDR3 DNA reads TGTGCCAGTAGTCTTCGGACTAGCGGGATCTTTGAGACCCAGTACTTC. Its protein product is CASSLRTSGIFETQYF.

The rearrangement links TRBV6-5 to TRBJ2-1; TRBD2 might be the D (6 bases). V was pared by 6 bases and J by 0 bases, with 9 bases between. CDR3 length equals 14 residues. CDR1 MNHEY and CDR2 SVGAGI come from the germline V gene. This CDR3 is CASSPGLSYNEQFF. DNA for the CDR3: TGTGCCAGCAGCCCGGGACTCTCCTACAATGAGCAGTTCTTC.

V is TRBV20-1 and J is TRBJ1-5; a weak D match, TRBD1 (5 bases). The germline gives CDR1 DFQATT, CDR2 SNEGSKA (reference sequence). The CDR3 has 13 residues. V lost 3 bases and J 7 bases, leaving 13 bases between the germline ends. CDR3 nucleotide sequence: TGCAGTGCTAGTCAGGGCGTACTGCAGCCCCAGCATTTT. As protein: CSASQGVLQPQHF.

This rearrangement joins TRBV9 to TRBJ1-1; D is uncertain. Germline V lookup: CDR1 SGDLS, CDR2 YYNGEE. Trimming took 0 bases from V and 4 from J, leaving 25 bases between them. CDR3 length equals 19 residues. The CDR3 DNA reads TGTGCCAGCAGCGTAGGCCCCATAGGTGCAGTATTGGGGAGCACTGAAGCTTTCTTT. Translation gives CASSVGPIGAVLGSTEAFF.

The J gene is TRBJ2-7, the V gene TRBV3-1 (or the pseudogene TRBV3-2), with unresolved D. Trimming removed 4 bases at V and 4 bases at J, with 5 bases between. This CDR3 contains 11 residues. Germline V CDR1 and CDR2: LGHDT, YNNKEL (reference sequence). CDR3 residues: CASSPGYEQYF. Here the CDR3 DNA reads TGTGCCAGCAGCCCCGGTTACGAGCAGTACTTC.

The chain recombines TRBV28 with TRBJ1-2; D is unresolved. The ends were cut back, 5 bases at V and 4 bases at J, with 5 bases in the middle. The CDR3 contains 11 residues. Germline V lookup: CDR1 MDHEN, CDR2 SYDVKM. The CDR3 spells CASSVSYGYTF. CDR3 nucleotides: TGTGCCAGCAGTGTTAGCTATGGCTACACCTTC.

The chain couples TRBV29-1 to TRBJ2-3; tentatively, D is TRBD1 (6 bases). The V end lost 4 bases, the J end lost 0 bases, and 14 bases lay between the germline ends. Germline V gene lookup returns CDR1 SQVTM and CDR2 ANQGSEA. CDR3 length: 15 amino acids. CDR3: CSVGGGLTSTDTQYF. CDR3 nucleotide sequence: TGCAGCGTTGGTGGGGGCCTCACTAGCACAGATACGCAGTATTTT.

This clone was observed a few times. This chain connects TRBV20-1 to TRBJ1-1; no definite D call. V shed 3 bases and J shed 4 bases, with 6 bases lying between them. There are 11 residues in the CDR3. The germline V gene has CDR1 DFQATT and CDR2 SNEGSKA (reference sequence). The CDR3 sequence is CSASFSTEAFF. CDR3 bases: TGCAGTGCTAGCTTCAGCACTGAAGCTTTCTTT.

This clone was counted once. The chain links TRBV4-2 to TRBJ2-1; tentatively, D is TRBD2 (5 bases). The CDR3 is 16 residues long. Germline CDR1 reads LGHNA; CDR2 reads YNFKEQ. V lost 3 bases and J lost 6, with 18 bases in between. CDR3 coding DNA: TGTGCCAGCAGCCATACCGGGGTCCGAACGGTCAATGAGCAGTTCTTC. Protein: CASSHTGVRTVNEQFF.

V and J are TRBV5-6 and TRBJ1-3; TRBD1 might be the D (5 bases). Germline V gives CDR1 SGHDT, CDR2 YYEEEE. The CDR3 has 14 amino acids. The V end lost 4 bases, the J end lost 2 bases, and 10 bases lay between the germline ends. CDR3 DNA sequence: TGTGCCAGCAGCCGGGGGGGTCCTGGAAACACCATATATTTT. The encoded protein is CASSRGGPGNTIYF.

This chain uses TRBV3-1 (or the pseudogene TRBV3-2) with TRBJ1-4, with TRBD1 matching 10 bases. The CDR3 runs to 14 residues. V lost 1 base, J lost 11 bases, and 4 bases stayed unmatched. The germline V gene has CDR1 LGHDT and CDR2 YNNKEL (reference sequence). The CDR3 sequence is CASSQGTGGMKLFF. CDR3 bases: TGTGCCAGCAGCCAAGGGACAGGGGGTATGAAACTGTTTTTT.

The chain is built from TRBV30 and TRBJ2-1, with 8 bases matching TRBD2. The CDR3 extends over 13 amino acids. The germline CDR1 and CDR2 sequences are GTSNPN and SVGIG (reference sequence). With 5 bases clipped from V and 8 bases from J, the junction kept 8 bases outside the gene matches. The CDR3 spells CAWCPGLVDEQFF. The CDR3, as DNA: TGTGCCTGGTGCCCGGGACTAGTCGATGAGCAGTTCTTC.

V gene TRBV5-1 combines with J gene TRBJ1-1; D is possibly TRBD1 (6 bases). The CDR3 is made up of 15 amino acids. Germline V gene lookup returns CDR1 SGHRS and CDR2 YFSETQ. V lost 7 bases, J lost 3 bases, and 19 bases lay in between. CDR3 sequence: CASARGGVGDTEAFF. The CDR3 DNA sequence: TGCGCCAGCGCCCGGGGGGGCGTCGGGGACACTGAAGCTTTCTTT. Complete variable domain (other parts from reference TRBV5-1 and TRBJ1-1): KAGVTQTPRYLIKTRGQQVTLSCSPISGHRSVSWYQQTPGQGLQFLFEYFSETQRNKGNFPGRFSGRQFSNSRSEMNVSTLELGDSALYLCASARGGVGDTEAFFGQGTRLTVV.

This clone has just one count. The J gene is TRBJ2-3, the V gene TRBV2; 8 bases are shared with TRBD1. Germline CDR1 reads SNHLY; CDR2 reads FYNNEI. Germline trimming cut 6 bases from V and 4 bases from J; bases unmatched to any gene: 9. This CDR3 is built from 15 residues. As DNA, the CDR3 is TGTGCCAGCAGGACTACAGGGGGTCGCGCAGATACGCAGTATTTT. It specifies CASRTTGGRADTQYF.

This chain uses TRBV9 with TRBJ2-1; 8 bases match TRBD2. Trimming cost V 0 bases and J 8 bases; bases outside gene matches: 13. Germline CDR1 and CDR2: SGDLS and YYNGEE. CDR3 length: 17 amino acids. The CDR3 DNA is TGTGCCAGCAGCGTAGCACTAGCGGCCTCTCGGAGGGATGAGCAGTTCTTC. Encoded protein: CASSVALAASRRDEQFF.

The rearrangement uses TRBV18 and TRBJ1-2; D remains ambiguous. The ends were cut back, 3 bases at V and 0 bases at J, with 11 bases in the middle. This CDR3 comprises 15 residues. Germline V gene sequence: CDR1 KGHSH, CDR2 LQKENI. The CDR3 here is CASSPVAGTNYGYTF. The CDR3 DNA reads TGTGCCAGCTCACCGGTGGCGGGAACTAACTATGGCTACACCTTC. The variable domain in full, with the rest retrieved from reference TRBV18 and TRBJ1-2, is NAGVMQNPRHLVRRRGQEARLRCSPMKGHSHVYWYRQLPEEGLKFMVYLQKENIIDESGMPKERFSAEFPKEGPSILRIQQVVRGDSAAYFCASSPVAGTNYGYTFGSGTRLTVV.